This T cell receptor beta chain was profiled in a study of shared clonotypes between healthy human individuals. This CDR3 is 13 amino acids long. Several immunoSEQ 96-well plates shared each subset's DNA, each plate a replicate. Clones were sequenced by immunoSEQ multiplex PCR, and TCRdb holds only the in-frame ones, with some missing. Among around 700,000 clones listed, roughly nine tenths were seen once. On this clone itself: Its antigen is not identified.

Findings and caveats of the study: Around 5% was the fraction of naive CD4 clonotypes found shared across four donors.

Naive CD8 cells lacked CD45RO and underwent positive selection for CCR7, leaving out terminally differentiated effector memory CD45RA+ cells. Sample: naive CD8+ T cells sorted from blood. The V call is TRBV21-1, the J call TRBJ1-4. TRBV21-1 is a recognized pseudogene. This TCR came from a man in his thirties or forties in good health. The CDR3 spells CASTSLTREKLFF. CDR3 in DNA: TGTGCCAGCACCTCCCTTACTCGAGAAAAACTGTTTTTT.